This is a list of T cell receptor beta chains from one sample in a study of HIV-infected patients and healthy controls. TCRdb used MiXCR to reprocess the 5' RACE reads, holding one entry per CDR3 protein. There are roughly 16,000 distinct CDR3 sequences in the sample; around 5.5% occur only once, and under 2.5% lies in the top ten. Sequenced: blood. These receptors originate from an adult in good health. The CDR3 runs from the conserved cysteine through the conserved F or W. Fields, in order: clone size, D gene, J gene, V gene, CDR3 length, CDR3 DNA, CDR3 protein. A D gene is named only where the DNA matches it firmly. Sizes are listed as how often the clone was seen (once, few, many) or a class if it is expanded.

clone_size: many
d_call: -
j_call: TRBJ2-3
v_call: TRBV2
cdr3_length: 15
cdr3_nt: TGTGCCAGCAAGTTGGTCGACCAGGGCACAGATACGCAGTATTTT
cdr3_aa: CASKLVDQGTDTQYF

clone_size: many
d_call: TRBD1
j_call: TRBJ1-5
v_call: TRBV12-3/TRBV12-4
cdr3_length: 16
cdr3_nt: TGTGCCAGCAGATTGGCCGGGACAGGGGTCAATCAGCCCCAGCATTTT
cdr3_aa: CASRLAGTGVNQPQHF

clone_size: many
d_call: -
j_call: TRBJ1-6
v_call: TRBV7-2
cdr3_length: 17
cdr3_nt: TGTGCCAGCAGCTATACCCGTGGTCAGGGAACGAATTCACCCCTCCACTTT
cdr3_aa: CASSYTRGQGTNSPLHF

clone_size: many
d_call: -
j_call: TRBJ2-1
v_call: TRBV20-1
cdr3_length: 12
cdr3_nt: TGCAGTGCTAGAGGTCTAAGTGGTGAGCAGTTCTTC
cdr3_aa: CSARGLSGEQFF

clone_size: many
d_call: TRBD1
j_call: TRBJ1-5
v_call: TRBV27
cdr3_length: 19
cdr3_nt: TGTGCCAGCAGTTGGATGGGACAGGGGGGACGGATGGGCAATCAGCCCCAGCATTTT
cdr3_aa: CASSWMGQGGRMGNQPQHF

clone_size: many
d_call: TRBD1
j_call: TRBJ1-1
v_call: TRBV28
cdr3_length: 13
cdr3_nt: TGTGCCAGCAGTTACAGGGGTGGCACTGAAGCTTTCTTT
cdr3_aa: CASSYRGGTEAFF

clone_size: many
d_call: TRBD2
j_call: TRBJ2-3
v_call: TRBV29-1
cdr3_length: 13
cdr3_nt: TGCAGCGTTATAGCGGGGGCCACAGATACGCAGTATTTT
cdr3_aa: CSVIAGATDTQYF

clone_size: many
d_call: -
j_call: TRBJ2-2
v_call: TRBV6-4
cdr3_length: 14
cdr3_nt: TGTGCCAGCAGTGTTGCGGGGAACACCGGGGAGCTGTTTTTT
cdr3_aa: CASSVAGNTGELFF

clone_size: many
d_call: -
j_call: TRBJ2-3
v_call: TRBV5-1
cdr3_length: 13
cdr3_nt: TGCGCCAGCAGCTCAACCCCCACAGATACGCAGTATTTT
cdr3_aa: CASSSTPTDTQYF

clone_size: many
d_call: -
j_call: TRBJ1-1
v_call: TRBV6-2/TRBV6-3
cdr3_length: 13
cdr3_nt: TGTGCCAGCAGTTACCCACCCAACACTGAAGCTTTCTTT
cdr3_aa: CASSYPPNTEAFF

clone_size: many
d_call: -
j_call: TRBJ2-1
v_call: TRBV11-1
cdr3_length: 17
cdr3_nt: TGTGCCAGCAGCTTTAGAGGGCTGGGGGGGCCCTACAATGAGCAGTTCTTC
cdr3_aa: CASSFRGLGGPYNEQFF

clone_size: many
d_call: -
j_call: TRBJ1-5
v_call: TRBV3-1
cdr3_length: 12
cdr3_nt: TGTGCCAGCAGCCAAGTGGGTCAGCCCCAGCATTTT
cdr3_aa: CASSQVGQPQHF

clone_size: few
d_call: -
j_call: TRBJ2-7
v_call: TRBV4-1
cdr3_length: 14
cdr3_nt: TGCGCCAGCAGCCAAGATCTGGTCGAGTACGAGCAGTACTTC
cdr3_aa: CASSQDLVEYEQYF

clone_size: many
d_call: TRBD1
j_call: TRBJ1-6
v_call: TRBV5-4
cdr3_length: 16
cdr3_nt: TGTGCCAGCAGCTTGGCCCCGGGACAGGGGGATTCACCCCTCCACTTT
cdr3_aa: CASSLAPGQGDSPLHF

clone_size: many
d_call: -
j_call: TRBJ2-5
v_call: TRBV29-1
cdr3_length: 11
cdr3_nt: TGCAGCGTTGACAGCCGCGAGACCCAGTACTTC
cdr3_aa: CSVDSRETQYF

clone_size: medium-sized
d_call: -
j_call: TRBJ2-5
v_call: TRBV20-1
cdr3_length: 17
cdr3_nt: TGCAGTGCTAGAGATGAGGAGTTTTTGAGGGTCCAAGAGACCCAGTACTTC
cdr3_aa: CSARDEEFLRVQETQYF